This T cell receptor (beta chain) stems from a study of T cell changes during pregnancy in multiple sclerosis. Method: immunoSEQ multiplex PCR; TCRdb's copy keeps in-frame clones and lacks some. The table has approximately 43,000 clones, over 85% seen once. There are 16 residues in the CDR3. The germline CDR1 and CDR2 sequences are MNHEY and SMNVEV (reference sequence). V lost 4 bases and J lost 2, with 15 bases in between. The clonotype was recovered from a female donor with multiple sclerosis, enrolled in a pregnancy study. Sample: CD8+ T cells from peripheral blood mononuclear cells, taken after pregnancy. The gene calls are TRBV27 and TRBJ2-1; D perhaps matches TRBD1 (8 bases). The CDR3 spells CASSSGQGLTYNEQFF. In DNA, the CDR3 is TGTGCCAGCAGTTCAGGACAGGGACTAACCTACAATGAGCAGTTCTTC.